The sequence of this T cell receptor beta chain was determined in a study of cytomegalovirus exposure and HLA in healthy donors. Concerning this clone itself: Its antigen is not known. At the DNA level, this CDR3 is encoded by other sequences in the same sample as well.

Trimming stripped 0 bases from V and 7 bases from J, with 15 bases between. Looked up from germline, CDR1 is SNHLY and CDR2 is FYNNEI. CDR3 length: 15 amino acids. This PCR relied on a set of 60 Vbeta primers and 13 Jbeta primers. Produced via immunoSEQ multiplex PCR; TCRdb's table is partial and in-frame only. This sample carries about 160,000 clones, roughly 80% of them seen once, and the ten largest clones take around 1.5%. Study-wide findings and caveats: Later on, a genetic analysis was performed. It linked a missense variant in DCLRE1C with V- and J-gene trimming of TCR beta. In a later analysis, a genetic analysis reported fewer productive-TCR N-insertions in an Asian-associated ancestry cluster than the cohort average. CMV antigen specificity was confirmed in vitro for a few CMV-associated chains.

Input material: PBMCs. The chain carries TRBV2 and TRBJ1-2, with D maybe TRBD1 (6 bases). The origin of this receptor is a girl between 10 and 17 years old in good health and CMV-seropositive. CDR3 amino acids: CASSEAGWGLFGYTF. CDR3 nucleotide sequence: TGTGCCAGCAGTGAAGCTGGTTGGGGGCTCTTTGGCTACACCTTC.